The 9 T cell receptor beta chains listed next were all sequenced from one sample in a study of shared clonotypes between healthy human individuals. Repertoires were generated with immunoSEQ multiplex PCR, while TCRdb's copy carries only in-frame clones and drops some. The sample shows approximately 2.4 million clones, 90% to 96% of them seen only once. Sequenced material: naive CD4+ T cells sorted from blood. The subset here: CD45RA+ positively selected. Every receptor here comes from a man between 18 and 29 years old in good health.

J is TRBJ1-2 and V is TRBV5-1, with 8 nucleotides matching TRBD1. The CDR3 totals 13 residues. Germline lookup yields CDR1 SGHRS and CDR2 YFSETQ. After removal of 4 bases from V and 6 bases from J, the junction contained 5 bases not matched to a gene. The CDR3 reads CASSGDRGHGYTF. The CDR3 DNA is TGCGCCAGCAGCGGAGACAGGGGACATGGCTACACCTTC.

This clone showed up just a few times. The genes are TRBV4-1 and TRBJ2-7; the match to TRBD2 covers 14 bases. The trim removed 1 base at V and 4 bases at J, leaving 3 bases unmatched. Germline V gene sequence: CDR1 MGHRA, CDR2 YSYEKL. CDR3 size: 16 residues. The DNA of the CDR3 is TGCGCCAGCAGCCAAGGAGGGACTAGCGGGAGTTACGAGCAGTACTTC. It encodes CASSQGGTSGSYEQYF.

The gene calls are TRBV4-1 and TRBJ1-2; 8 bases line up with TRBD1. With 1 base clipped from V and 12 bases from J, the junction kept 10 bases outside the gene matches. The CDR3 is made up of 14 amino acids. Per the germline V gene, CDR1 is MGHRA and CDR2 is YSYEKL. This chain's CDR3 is CASSQGGRIQGDTF. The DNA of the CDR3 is TGCGCCAGCAGCCAAGGGGGCCGTATACAGGGGGACACCTTC.

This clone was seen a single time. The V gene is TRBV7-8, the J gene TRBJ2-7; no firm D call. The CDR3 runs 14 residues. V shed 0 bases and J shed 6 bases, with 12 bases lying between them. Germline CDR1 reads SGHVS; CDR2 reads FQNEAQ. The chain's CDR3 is CASSLALRVGEQYF. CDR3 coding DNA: TGTGCCAGCAGCTTAGCTCTCAGAGTTGGCGAGCAGTACTTC.

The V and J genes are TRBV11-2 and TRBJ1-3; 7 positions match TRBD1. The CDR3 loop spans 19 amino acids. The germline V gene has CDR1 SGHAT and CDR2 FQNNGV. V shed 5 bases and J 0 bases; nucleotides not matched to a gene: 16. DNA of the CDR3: TGTGCCAGCAGCCCATTAAAGCGGGACAGCGGAATCTCTGGAAACACCATATATTTT. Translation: CASSPLKRDSGISGNTIYF.

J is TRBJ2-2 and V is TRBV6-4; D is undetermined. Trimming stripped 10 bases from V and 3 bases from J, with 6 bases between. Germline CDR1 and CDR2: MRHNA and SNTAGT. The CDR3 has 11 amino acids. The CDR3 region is CATEYTGELFF. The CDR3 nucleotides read TGTGCCACCGAGTACACCGGGGAGCTGTTTTTT.

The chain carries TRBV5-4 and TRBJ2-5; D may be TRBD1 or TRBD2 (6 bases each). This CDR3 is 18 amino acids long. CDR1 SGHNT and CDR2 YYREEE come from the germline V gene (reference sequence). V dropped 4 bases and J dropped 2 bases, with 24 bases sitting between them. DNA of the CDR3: TGTGCCAGCAGCAAGGGGCCGGGGGCTCAATATGAGCAAGAGACCCAGTACTTC. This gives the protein CASSKGPGAQYEQETQYF.

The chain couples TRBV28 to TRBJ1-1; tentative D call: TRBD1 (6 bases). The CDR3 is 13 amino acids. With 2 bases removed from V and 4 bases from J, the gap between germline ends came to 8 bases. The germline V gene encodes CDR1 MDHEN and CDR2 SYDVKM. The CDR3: CASSLNRVTEAFF. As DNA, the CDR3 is TGTGCCAGCAGTTTAAACAGGGTCACTGAAGCTTTCTTT.

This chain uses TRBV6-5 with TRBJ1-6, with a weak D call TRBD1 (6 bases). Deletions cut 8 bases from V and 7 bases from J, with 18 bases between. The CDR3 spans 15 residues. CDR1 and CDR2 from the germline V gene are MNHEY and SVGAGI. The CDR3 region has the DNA TGTGCCAGCCGTGGGGGCAGGGTACAAAATTCACCCCTCCACTTT. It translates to CASRGGRVQNSPLHF.